This entry concerns a single T cell receptor (beta chain). These data originate in a study of shared clonotypes between healthy human individuals. Clones were read by immunoSEQ multiplex PCR, and TCRdb kept only the in-frame ones, dropping some. The data hold over 2 million clones, with about 90% observed a single time. Germline CDR1 reads LNHDA; CDR2 reads SQIVND (reference sequence). The CDR3 runs to 13 residues. Trimming cost V 8 bases and J 7 bases, with 15 bases left between them. Negatively enriched CD4+ T cells were divided by CD45RA into naive and memory. The chain joins TRBV19 to TRBJ2-1; D is perhaps TRBD1 (6 bases). This sequence originates from a man younger than 35 in good health. Some clones in this sample may be carry-over from other donors' samples. Sequenced sample: naive CD4+ T cells from PBMCs. As to subset: CD45RA+ positively selected. The CDR3 nucleotides read TGTGCCAGTGAGGGACAATGGCCAAATGAGCAGTTCTTC. Amino acids: CASEGQWPNEQFF.